These T cell receptor beta chains were read from a single sample in a study of regulatory T cells in long-lasting Graves disease. TCRdb passed the multiplex PCR reads through MiXCR, listing each CDR3 protein once. The sample holds approximately 310,000 distinct CDR3 sequences, over 15% seen once. The sequencing here drew on peripheral blood mononuclear cells (PBMCs), taken at new diagnosis, from a patient treated with antithyroid drugs. The receptors were sampled from a female donor with Graves disease. The CDR3 runs from the conserved cysteine through the conserved F or W. A D gene is named only where the DNA matches it firmly. Only some rows state a clone size, as once, few, many or a class for expanded clones.

few,-,TRBJ1-5,TRBV11-1,CASSSGDSNQPQHF,TGCGCCAGCAGTTCAGGGGATAGCAATCAGCCCCAGCATTTT
many,TRBD1,TRBJ2-5,TRBV2,CASSGDREETQYF,TGTGCCAGCAGCGGGGACAGAGAAGAGACCCAGTACTTC
many,-,TRBJ2-2,TRBV3-1,CASSQNPGAADLTGELFF,TGTGCCAGCAGCCAAAATCCGGGAGCCGCAGACCTTACCGGGGAGCTGTTTTTT
-,TRBD2,TRBJ2-1,TRBV20-1,CSAPSGRAWEQFF,TGCAGTGCTCCTAGCGGGAGGGCATGGGAGCAGTTCTTC
many,TRBD2,TRBJ2-1,TRBV27,CASSLLLADNEQFF,TGTGCCAGCAGCTTACTTCTAGCGGACAATGAGCAGTTCTTC
-,-,TRBJ1-4,TRBV2,CASSSFPDEKLFF,TGTGCCAGCAGTTCATTCCCGGATGAAAAACTGTTTTTT
many,TRBD1,TRBJ2-1,TRBV6-2/TRBV6-3,CASTQDRAFGGEQFF,TGTGCCAGCACCCAGGACAGGGCCTTTGGTGGTGAGCAGTTCTTC
many,-,TRBJ1-2,TRBV20-1,CSARGPDGYTF,TGCAGTGCAAGAGGACCGGATGGCTACACCTTC
many,-,TRBJ1-6,TRBV12-3/TRBV12-4,CASSLAAVNSPLHF,TGTGCCAGCAGTTTAGCTGCCGTAAATTCACCCCTCCACTTT
many,TRBD2,TRBJ2-1,TRBV12-3/TRBV12-4,CASSRTSGSYNEQFF,TGTGCCAGCAGCAGAACTAGCGGGAGTTACAATGAGCAGTTCTTC
many,TRBD2,TRBJ2-1,TRBV13,CASSDTGGLEQFF,TGTGCCAGCAGCGACACCGGGGGGTTAGAGCAGTTCTTC
many,-,TRBJ1-1,TRBV3-1,CASSQGGEAFF,TGTGCCAGCAGCCAAGGTGGGGAAGCTTTCTTT
few,-,TRBJ1-1,TRBV6-9,CASSYSTGRMNTEAFF,TGTGCCAGCAGTTACTCTACAGGGCGAATGAACACTGAAGCTTTCTTT
many,TRBD1,TRBJ2-3,TRBV2,CASPATGTGTTDTQYF,TGTGCCAGCCCCGCTACCGGGACAGGGACCACAGATACGCAGTATTTT
many,-,TRBJ1-1,TRBV7-9,CASSTTEAFF,TGTGCCAGCAGCACCACTGAAGCTTTCTTT
-,-,TRBJ1-4,TRBV12-3/TRBV12-4,CASKIGRSHNEKLFF,TGTGCCAGCAAGATAGGACGGAGTCACAATGAAAAACTGTTTTTT
-,-,TRBJ2-1,TRBV6-1,CASSPSVGGPSSYNEQFF,TGTGCCAGCAGTCCCTCGGTGGGCGGCCCGAGCTCCTACAATGAGCAGTTCTTC
many,-,TRBJ2-7,TRBV15,CATSRDQWLVYEQYF,TGTGCCACCAGCAGAGATCAGTGGCTGGTCTACGAGCAGTACTTC
-,-,TRBJ2-1,TRBV6-2/TRBV6-3,CASREDRRLVEQSF,TGTGCCAGCAGAGAGGACCGGAGACTTGTTGAGCAGTCCTTC
many,TRBD1,TRBJ1-6,TRBV19,CASKNRGDYNSPLHF,TGTGCCAGCAAAAACAGGGGCGACTATAATTCACCCCTCCACTTT
many,-,TRBJ1-1,TRBV28,CASSEREVEAFF,TGTGCCAGCAGCGAAAGGGAGGTTGAAGCTTTCTTT
-,-,TRBJ2-3,TRBV12-3/TRBV12-4,CAGLPSGRSTDTQYF,TGTGCCGGGTTACCGAGCGGGCGTAGCACAGATACGCAGTATTTT
many,TRBD2,TRBJ2-7,TRBV28,CASSRGLAGGSYEQYF,TGTGCCAGCAGCCGCGGACTAGCGGGAGGGTCCTACGAGCAGTACTTC
few,TRBD2,TRBJ2-1,TRBV5-1,CASSELAGSNEQFF,TGCGCCAGCAGCGAACTAGCGGGCAGTAATGAGCAGTTCTTC
few,TRBD1,TRBJ1-2,TRBV18,CASSPGDRGWYGYTF,TGTGCCAGCTCACCAGGGGACAGGGGATGGTATGGCTACACCTTC
many,-,TRBJ2-7,TRBV19,CATEEGNEQYF,TGTGCCACCGAGGAGGGCAACGAGCAGTACTTC
many,-,TRBJ1-1,TRBV27,CASIDRSNTEAFF,TGTGCCAGCATAGACAGGTCGAACACTGAAGCTTTCTTT
many,TRBD1,TRBJ2-7,TRBV28,CASSTGDRSGEQYF,TGTGCCAGCAGTACGGGGGACAGGTCCGGAGAGCAGTACTTC
many,TRBD2,TRBJ2-5,TRBV2,CASRETSGRQETQYF,TGTGCCAGCAGAGAGACTAGCGGGAGACAAGAGACCCAGTACTTC
many,TRBD2,TRBJ2-1,TRBV11-2,CASSFRTLSTSGGNEQFF,TGTGCCAGCAGCTTCCGTACGCTGTCGACTAGCGGGGGCAATGAGCAGTTCTTC
many,-,TRBJ1-5,TRBV19,CASSPPYQPQHF,TGTGCCAGTAGTCCCCCATATCAGCCCCAGCATTTT
-,TRBD2,TRBJ2-1,TRBV29-1,CSGTSGYNEQFF,TGCAGCGGGACTAGCGGTTACAATGAGCAGTTCTTC
many,-,TRBJ1-1,TRBV11-1,CASSLRTAETEAFF,TGCGCCAGCAGCTTGAGGACAGCAGAAACTGAAGCTTTCTTT
many,-,TRBJ2-5,TRBV20-1,CSFLGGGQTQYF,TGCAGTTTCCTGGGCGGAGGGCAGACCCAGTACTTC